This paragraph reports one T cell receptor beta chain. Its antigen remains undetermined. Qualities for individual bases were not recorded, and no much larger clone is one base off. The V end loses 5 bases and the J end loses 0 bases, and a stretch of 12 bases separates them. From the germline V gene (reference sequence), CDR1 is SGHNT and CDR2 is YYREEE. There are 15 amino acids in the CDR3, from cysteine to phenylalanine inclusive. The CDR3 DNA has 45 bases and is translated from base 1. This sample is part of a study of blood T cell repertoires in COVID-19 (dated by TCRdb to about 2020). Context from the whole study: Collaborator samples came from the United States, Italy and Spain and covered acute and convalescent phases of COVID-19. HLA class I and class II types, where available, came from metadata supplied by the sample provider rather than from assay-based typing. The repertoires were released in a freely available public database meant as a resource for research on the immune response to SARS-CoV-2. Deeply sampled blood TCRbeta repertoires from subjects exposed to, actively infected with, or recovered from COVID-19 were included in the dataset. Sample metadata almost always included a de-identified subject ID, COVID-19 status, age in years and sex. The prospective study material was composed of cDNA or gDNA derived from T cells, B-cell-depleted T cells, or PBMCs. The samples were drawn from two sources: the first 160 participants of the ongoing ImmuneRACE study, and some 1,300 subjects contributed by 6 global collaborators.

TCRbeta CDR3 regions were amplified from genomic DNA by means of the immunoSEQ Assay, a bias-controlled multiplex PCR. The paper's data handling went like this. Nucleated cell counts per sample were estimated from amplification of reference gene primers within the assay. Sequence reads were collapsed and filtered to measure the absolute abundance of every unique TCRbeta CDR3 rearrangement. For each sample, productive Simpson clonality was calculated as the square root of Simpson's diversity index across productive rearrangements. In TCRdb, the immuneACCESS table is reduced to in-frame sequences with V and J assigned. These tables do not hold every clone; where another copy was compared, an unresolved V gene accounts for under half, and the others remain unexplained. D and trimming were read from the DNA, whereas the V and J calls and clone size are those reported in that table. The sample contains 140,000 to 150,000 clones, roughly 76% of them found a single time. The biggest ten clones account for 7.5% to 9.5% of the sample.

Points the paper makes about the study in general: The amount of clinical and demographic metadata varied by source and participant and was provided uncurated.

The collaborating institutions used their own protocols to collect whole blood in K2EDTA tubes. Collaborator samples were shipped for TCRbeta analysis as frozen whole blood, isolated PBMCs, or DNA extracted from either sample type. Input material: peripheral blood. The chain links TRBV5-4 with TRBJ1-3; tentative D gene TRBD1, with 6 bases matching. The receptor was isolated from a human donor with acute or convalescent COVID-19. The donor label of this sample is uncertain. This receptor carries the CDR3 CASSSDRTSGNTIYF. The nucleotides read TGTGCCAGCAGTTCCGACAGGACCTCTGGAAACACCATATATTTT. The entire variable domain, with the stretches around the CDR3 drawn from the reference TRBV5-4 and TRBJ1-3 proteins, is ETGVTQSPTHLIKTRGQQVTLRCSSQSGHNTVSWYQQALGQGPQFIFQYYREEENGRGNFPPRFSGLQFPNYSSELNVNALELDDSALYLCASSSDRTSGNTIYFGEGSWLTVV.